Shown below are 24 T cell receptor beta chains from a single sample sequenced in a study of shared clonotypes between healthy human individuals. Profiled with immunoSEQ multiplex PCR; TCRdb holds only in-frame clones, not every one. The top ten hold about 1.7% of the sample, which has around 1.9 million clones, just over 90% seen once. Naive CD8 populations comprised CD45RO-negative cells positively selected for CCR7, excluding terminally differentiated effector memory CD45RA+ cells. Sequenced: naive CD8+ T cells from PBMCs. These TCRs come from a man between 18 and 29 years old in good health. Some clones in this sample may be carry-over from other donors' samples.

J is TRBJ1-4 and V is TRBV7-9; D not certain. The CDR3 is 16 amino acids. The V gene lost 1 base and the J gene lost 0 bases, with 9 bases spanning the gap. Germline CDR1 and CDR2: SEHNR and FQNEAQ (reference sequence). In DNA, the CDR3 is TGTGCCAGCAGCTTAGGGGCCCCAACAACTAATGAAAAACTGTTTTTT. Its protein product is CASSLGAPTTNEKLFF.

In its sample, this clone was seen once. The chain joins TRBV6-5 to TRBJ1-2; D gene ambiguous. Germline V gene sequence: CDR1 MNHEY, CDR2 SVGAGI. V was cut by 6 bases and J by 2 bases, with 7 bases left in between. CDR3 length equals 12 residues. CDR3 sequence: CASRNGNYGYTF. In DNA form, the CDR3 reads TGTGCCAGCAGAAATGGAAACTATGGCTACACCTTC.

The gene calls are TRBV7-3 and TRBJ2-1; 7 positions match TRBD2. Trimming took 2 bases from V and 9 from J; bases not matched to a gene: 7. The CDR3 runs to 14 residues. The germline CDR1 and CDR2 sequences are SGHTA and FQGTGA. CDR3 in DNA: TGTGCCAGCAGCTTAGCGGGAGAGTATATTGAGCAGTTCTTC. Translated, it gives CASSLAGEYIEQFF.

The V call is TRBV7-9, the J call TRBJ1-5; 10 bases match TRBD1. The trim removed 5 bases at V and 6 bases at J, leaving 10 bases unmatched. Looked up from germline, CDR1 is SEHNR and CDR2 is FQNEAQ (reference sequence). The CDR3 has 16 residues. The DNA of the CDR3 is TGTGCCAGCAGCCCTGACAGGGGGCCTTATGGTCAGCCCCAGCATTTT. As protein: CASSPDRGPYGQPQHF.

The V call is TRBV6-5, the J call TRBJ2-7; D may be TRBD1 (6 bases). The ends were cut back, 8 bases at V and 2 bases at J, with 13 bases in the middle. Looked up from germline, CDR1 is MNHEY and CDR2 is SVGAGI. This CDR3 comprises 13 residues. CDR3 loop: CASLQRGTYEQYF. CDR3 DNA sequence: TGTGCCAGCCTCCAGAGGGGGACCTACGAGCAGTACTTC.

The gene calls are TRBV5-1 and TRBJ2-7; 11 bases fit TRBD2. The V segment lost 3 bases and the J segment 1 base; nucleotides outside the gene matches: 6. Germline V gene lookup returns CDR1 SGHRS and CDR2 YFSETQ. The CDR3 totals 16 residues. The chain's CDR3 is CASSYELAGVSYEQYF. In DNA, the CDR3 is TGCGCCAGCAGCTATGAACTAGCGGGAGTATCCTACGAGCAGTACTTC.

This chain connects TRBV7-2 to TRBJ1-1, with no clear D. Germline V gene lookup returns CDR1 SGHTA and CDR2 FQGNSA. Trimming removed 2 bases from V and 1 base from J, with 8 bases in between. This CDR3 spans 14 amino acids. DNA of the CDR3: TGTGCCAGCAGCTTACCTTGGACGAACACTGAAGCTTTCTTT. Its translation: CASSLPWTNTEAFF.

The V call is TRBV28, the J call TRBJ2-5; tentatively, D is TRBD1 (7 bases). This CDR3 comprises 12 residues. Germline V gives CDR1 MDHEN, CDR2 SYDVKM. V was cut by 8 bases and J by 5 bases, with 12 bases left in between. This CDR3 reads CASAGGRETQYF. The CDR3 DNA reads as TGTGCCAGCGCAGGGGGGCGGGAGACCCAGTACTTC.

CDR3: CASSLVFRQGGSNTEAFF. The CDR3 DNA follows: TGTGCCAGCAGCTTAGTATTTCGACAGGGTGGGAGCAACACTGAAGCTTTCTTT. The chain has TRBV7-9 and TRBJ1-1; 7 bases agree with TRBD1. Germline assignment: CDR1 SEHNR and CDR2 FQNEAQ (reference sequence). The CDR3 runs to 18 residues. V lost 1 base, J lost 2 bases, and 13 bases stayed unmatched.

V gene TRBV19 combines with J gene TRBJ1-5; no clear D. CDR1 is LNHDA, CDR2 SQIVND, per germline (reference sequence). Trimming stripped 5 bases from V and 0 bases from J, with 11 bases between. The CDR3 covers 15 residues. CDR3 sequence: CASSSRETSNQPQHF. Here the CDR3 DNA reads TGTGCCAGTAGTTCAAGAGAAACTAGCAATCAGCCCCAGCATTTT.

DNA for the CDR3: TGTGCCAGCATGAGCCTGAACACTGAAGCTTTCTTT. Translation gives CASMSLNTEAFF. V and J are TRBV6-5 and TRBJ1-1, with D unclear. Per the germline V gene, CDR1 is MNHEY and CDR2 is SVGAGI. The CDR3 is 12 residues long. The V and J ends lost 7 bases and 0 bases respectively, with 6 bases between them.

The gene calls are TRBV7-9 and TRBJ2-5; unclear D gene. Germline loops: CDR1 SEHNR, CDR2 FQNEAQ (reference sequence). Trimming cost V 5 bases and J 3 bases, with 16 bases left between them. The CDR3 sequence is 15 residues long. The chain's CDR3 is CASSPPGRLKETQYF. CDR3 DNA: TGTGCCAGCAGCCCCCCCGGCAGACTGAAAGAGACCCAGTACTTC.

This clone appeared a single time. The V call is TRBV2, the J call TRBJ2-1; D unclear. From germline, CDR1 is SNHLY and CDR2 FYNNEI. The V gene lost 3 bases and the J gene lost 0 bases, with 9 bases spanning the gap. The CDR3 totals 15 residues. This CDR3 reads CASSEWRISYNEQFF. The CDR3 coding sequence is TGTGCCAGCAGTGAGTGGCGGATCTCCTACAATGAGCAGTTCTTC.

This clone appeared a single time. The gene calls are TRBV9 and TRBJ1-1; 7 positions match TRBD1. V lost 4 bases and J lost 11; bases outside the gene matches: 14. CDR1 and CDR2 from the germline V gene are SGDLS and YYNGEE. The CDR3 is 14 residues long. In nucleotides, the CDR3 is TGTGCCAGCAGCCCTAGGGGGCCAGGGGGTGCGGCTTTCTTT. Translating it yields CASSPRGPGGAAFF.

The chain couples TRBV4-3 to TRBJ2-3, with D perhaps matching TRBD1 or TRBD2 (5 bases each). CDR1 is LGHNA, CDR2 YSLEER, per germline. CDR3 length: 16 amino acids. Trimming removed 0 bases from V and 4 bases from J, with 14 bases in between. The CDR3 sequence: CASSQDLGDPPDTQYF. The CDR3 nucleotides read TGCGCCAGCAGCCAAGATCTGGGGGATCCCCCAGATACGCAGTATTTT.

This sequence joins TRBV2 and TRBJ2-7, with 7 bases aligning to TRBD2. Germline loops: CDR1 SNHLY, CDR2 FYNNEI. The CDR3 contains 16 residues. Trimming cost V 3 bases and J 2 bases; bases outside gene matches: 10. The CDR3 coding sequence is TGTGCCAGCAGTGAGGGTCCGGCTAGCGGTCCCTACGAGCAGTACTTC. This codes for CASSEGPASGPYEQYF.

This chain connects TRBV2 to TRBJ1-2; maybe TRBD1 (5 bases). The V gene lost 4 bases and the J gene lost 8 bases, with 17 bases spanning the gap. CDR1 and CDR2 (germline): SNHLY, FYNNEI. The CDR3 has 14 residues. CDR3 bases: TGTGCCAGCAGTGGCCCGGGGGGGAATAACGGCTACACCTTC. It codes for CASSGPGGNNGYTF.

The V gene is TRBV11-3, the J gene TRBJ2-1, with 8 nucleotides matching TRBD2. V was pared by 5 bases and J by 4 bases, with 4 bases of the junction left unmatched. The CDR3 consists of 14 residues. Germline V lookup: CDR1 SGHNT, CDR2 YENEEA. Here the CDR3 reads CASSLPGGYNEQFF. The CDR3 DNA follows: TGTGCCAGCAGCCTCCCGGGAGGGTACAATGAGCAGTTCTTC.

This chain joins TRBV29-1 and TRBJ2-6, with D perhaps given as TRBD1 or TRBD2 (5 bases each). The CDR3 runs to 15 residues. CDR1 is SQVTM and CDR2 is ANQGSEA in the germline V gene. Trimming took off 4 bases at V and 2 bases at J, with 12 bases between the two ends. Here the CDR3 reads CSVGGEGTGANVLTF. The CDR3 coding sequence is TGCAGCGTTGGAGGGGAAGGGACTGGGGCCAACGTCCTGACTTTC.

About this clone: Different DNA sequences within this sample yield the same CDR3. This chain uses TRBV27 with TRBJ2-1; 9 bases align to TRBD2. Germline CDR1 and CDR2: MNHEY and SMNVEV (reference sequence). V shed 6 bases, J shed 4 bases, and the junction held 7 bases outside the gene matches. This CDR3 comprises 15 residues. The CDR3 region is CASSVAGEGYNEQFF. In DNA, the CDR3 is TGTGCCAGCAGCGTAGCGGGAGAGGGTTACAATGAGCAGTTCTTC.

CDR3: CASSQGWDTYSGANVLTF. The CDR3, as DNA: TGTGCCAGCAGCCAAGGATGGGACACTTACTCTGGGGCCAACGTCCTGACTTTC. V usage is TRBV14 and J usage is TRBJ2-6; maybe TRBD1 (6 bases). The CDR3 loop spans 18 amino acids. Germline V CDR1 and CDR2: SGHDN, FVKESK. V was shortened by 1 base and J by 0 bases, with 13 bases between the two germline ends.

CDR3 in amino acids: CASRPSGTVEQYF. CDR3 coding DNA: TGTGCCAGCAGACCGAGCGGGACAGTCGAGCAGTACTTC. V gene TRBV27 combines with J gene TRBJ2-7, with D perhaps matching TRBD1 or TRBD2 (7 bases each). V was shortened by 6 bases and J by 6 bases, with 15 bases between the two germline ends. This CDR3 spans 13 amino acids. The germline CDR1 and CDR2 sequences are MNHEY and SMNVEV (reference sequence).

The chain uses TRBV10-3 and TRBJ1-1, with D unresolved. Germline values: CDR1 ENHRY, CDR2 SYGVKD. The CDR3 covers 13 residues. The V gene lost 4 bases and the J gene lost 4 bases, with 10 bases spanning the gap. The CDR3, as DNA: TGTGCCATCAGTGGCCCGGGCCCCACTGAAGCTTTCTTT. Amino acids: CAISGPGPTEAFF.

The V and J genes are TRBV6-1 and TRBJ2-1; 8 positions match TRBD2. The CDR3 is made up of 15 amino acids. Per the germline V gene, CDR1 is MNHNS and CDR2 is SASEGT. J gave up 4 bases and V 6 bases, and 8 bases lay outside the gene matches. The CDR3 nucleotides are TGTGCCAGCAGCCGAATAGCGGGAACTTACAATGAGCAGTTCTTC. This translates into CASSRIAGTYNEQFF.